Listed here are 31 T cell receptor beta chains from one sample, sequenced in a study of cytomegalovirus exposure and HLA in healthy donors. Vbeta (60) and Jbeta (13) primers were used in the PCR. Repertoires were generated with immunoSEQ multiplex PCR, while TCRdb's copy carries only in-frame clones and drops some. The sample lists hundreds of thousands of clones, about 74% occurring once. Source material: PBMCs. The receptors here all came from a middle-aged man in good health and CMV-seronegative.

The chain links TRBV18 to TRBJ1-2; the D gene is possibly TRBD1 (5 bases). The germline gives CDR1 KGHSH, CDR2 LQKENI. The CDR3 contains 17 residues. Trimming stripped 1 base from V and 1 base from J, with 16 bases between. CDR3 DNA sequence: TGTGCCAGCTCACCACGGCGGGGTGGTGACAGTAACTATGGCTACACCTTC. It codes for CASSPRRGGDSNYGYTF.

This clone has a handful of counts. The J gene is TRBJ2-7, the V gene TRBV4-1; D not certain. Trimming pared 0 bases from V and 1 base from J, leaving 13 bases between. The CDR3 has 16 residues. The germline CDR1 and CDR2 sequences are MGHRA and YSYEKL. This CDR3 is CASSQDAVTRSYEQYF. CDR3 in DNA: TGCGCCAGCAGCCAAGATGCGGTCACGAGATCCTACGAGCAGTACTTC.

This chain joins TRBV27 and TRBJ1-5; perhaps TRBD1 as D (5 bases). Trimming removed 2 bases from V and 1 base from J, with 6 bases in between. There are 14 residues in the CDR3. Germline CDR1 is MNHEY and CDR2 is SMNVEV (reference sequence). CDR3 in DNA: TGTGCCAGCAGTTTAAAGGGGAGCAATCAGCCCCAGCATTTT. The encoded protein is CASSLKGSNQPQHF.

The rearrangement links TRBV27 to TRBJ2-1; TRBD2 agrees at 8 bases. With V trimmed by 4 bases and J by 2 bases, 10 bases remained unmatched. Germline values: CDR1 MNHEY, CDR2 SMNVEV (reference sequence). This CDR3 is built from 17 residues. CDR3 in amino acids: CASSSTPLAATYNEQFF. CDR3 nucleotide sequence: TGTGCCAGCAGTTCTACCCCACTAGCGGCTACCTACAATGAGCAGTTCTTC.

The chain carries TRBV19 and TRBJ2-7; no reliable D call. CDR1 LNHDA and CDR2 SQIVND come from the germline V gene (reference sequence). V was clipped by 3 bases and J by 2 bases, with 11 bases between them. This CDR3 is built from 14 residues. In DNA, the CDR3 is TGTGCCAGTAGTATGAGCGCCGGAGCCTACGAGCAGTACTTC. Protein sequence: CASSMSAGAYEQYF.

The chain joins TRBV7-2 to TRBJ2-3; 7 bases fit TRBD2. V gave up 5 bases and J gave up 6 bases; unmatched junction bases: 14. The CDR3 contains 16 residues. Germline CDR1 is SGHTA and CDR2 is FQGNSA. The chain's CDR3 is CASSTTSDPTIDTQYF. CDR3 nucleotides: TGTGCCAGCAGCACAACTAGCGACCCAACGATTGATACGCAGTATTTT.

This sequence joins TRBV28 and TRBJ2-3, with TRBD2 identical over 8 bases. CDR3 size: 15 residues. Looked up from germline, CDR1 is MDHEN and CDR2 is SYDVKM. The V gene end was trimmed by 8 bases and the J gene end by 1 base; junction bases not matched to a gene: 8. CDR3 coding DNA: TGTGCCAGCTTGGGGGGGGGACTAGGCACAGATACGCAGTATTTT. This translates into CASLGGGLGTDTQYF.

This clone appeared a single time. The V and J genes are TRBV7-9 and TRBJ1-2, with 7 bases that match TRBD1. J lost 1 base, V lost 5 bases, and 4 bases had no gene match. There are 14 residues in the CDR3. Germline CDR1 SEHNR, CDR2 FQNEAQ (reference sequence). CDR3 in amino acids: CASSERQGNYGYTF. The CDR3 DNA is TGTGCCAGCAGCGAGCGACAGGGTAACTATGGCTACACCTTC.

V usage is TRBV4-3 and J usage is TRBJ1-3; D is possibly TRBD1 (5 bases). Germline CDR1 and CDR2: LGHNA and YSLEER. CDR3 length: 22 amino acids. The V gene lost 0 bases and the J gene lost 1 base, with 28 bases spanning the gap. This CDR3 reads CASSQDQVGRQKRRSSGNTIYF. For the CDR3, the DNA is TGCGCCAGCAGCCAAGATCAGGTCGGCAGACAGAAGAGAAGGAGTTCTGGAAACACCATATATTTT.

This rearrangement joins TRBV19 to TRBJ1-2, with D uncertain. This CDR3 spans 13 amino acids. Deletions cut 7 bases from V and 4 bases from J, with 13 bases between. Germline values: CDR1 LNHDA, CDR2 SQIVND (reference sequence). The CDR3 sequence is CASKNARGYGYTF. The CDR3 DNA is TGTGCCAGTAAGAACGCTCGAGGCTATGGCTACACCTTC. Filled out from reference TRBV19 and TRBJ1-2, the complete variable domain reads DGGITQSPKYLFRKEGQNVTLSCEQNLNHDAMYWYRQDPGQGLRLIYYSQIVNDFQKGDIAEGYSVSREKKESFPLTVTSAQKNPTAFYLCASKNARGYGYTFGSGTRLTVV.

In its sample, this clone was seen a few times. The V call is TRBV5-1, the J call TRBJ2-7; 9 bases align to TRBD1. This CDR3 contains 15 residues. Germline V lookup: CDR1 SGHRS, CDR2 YFSETQ. V lost 4 bases and J lost 0; bases outside the gene matches: 5. In nucleotides, the CDR3 is TGCGCCAGCAGCGGAGGACAGGGGCCCTCCTACGAGCAGTACTTC. Its translation: CASSGGQGPSYEQYF.

This clone came up a few times. This rearrangement joins TRBV5-8 to TRBJ1-1; TRBD1 agrees at 9 bases. The CDR3 has 12 amino acids. The trim removed 2 bases at V and 11 bases at J, leaving 4 bases unmatched. Germline lookup yields CDR1 SGHTS and CDR2 YDEGEE. CDR3 in amino acids: CASSFRTGVAFF. The DNA of the CDR3 is TGTGCCAGCAGCTTTCGGACAGGGGTGGCTTTCTTT.

The rearrangement joins TRBV7-6 to TRBJ2-7; TRBD1 agrees at 8 bases. V trimming: 5 bases; J trimming: 3 bases; junction bases outside the gene matches: 3. Germline CDR1 SGHVS, CDR2 FNYEAQ. The CDR3 is 13 amino acids. The CDR3 nucleotides read TGTGCCAGCAGCCCGGACAGGGTCTACGAGCAGTACTTC. It specifies CASSPDRVYEQYF. Supplemented by reference TRBV7-6 and TRBJ2-7, the full variable domain reads GAGVSQSPRYKVTKRGQDVALRCDPISGHVSLYWYRQALGQGPEFLTYFNYEAQQDKSGLPNDRFSAERPEGSISTLTIQRTEQRDSAMYRCASSPDRVYEQYFGPGTRLTVT.

Turning to this clone: This sample also contains other DNA sequences that code for the same CDR3. The rearrangement links TRBV19 to TRBJ2-2; D gene ambiguous. Trimming shortened V by 8 bases and J by 4 bases, and 11 bases separated the two germline ends. The CDR3 loop spans 13 amino acids. The V gene's germline CDR1 is LNHDA and CDR2 SQIVND (reference sequence). The CDR3 coding sequence is TGTGCCAGTGGCAGCGTAGGCACCGGGGAGCTGTTTTTT. This translates into CASGSVGTGELFF. The full variable domain, completed using reference TRBV19 and TRBJ2-2, is DGGITQSPKYLFRKEGQNVTLSCEQNLNHDAMYWYRQDPGQGLRLIYYSQIVNDFQKGDIAEGYSVSREKKESFPLTVTSAQKNPTAFYLCASGSVGTGELFFGEGSRLTVL.

This rearrangement joins TRBV29-1 to TRBJ2-5; TRBD2 might be the D (6 bases). Trimming pared 3 bases from V and 4 bases from J, leaving 9 bases between. This CDR3 contains 12 residues. From germline, CDR1 is SQVTM and CDR2 ANQGSEA. CDR3 nucleotide sequence: TGCAGCGTTGAGGAGGGGCCAGAGACCCAGTACTTC. This encodes CSVEEGPETQYF.

The sample holds a few counts of this clone. The gene calls are TRBV13 and TRBJ2-1, with a weak D call TRBD1 (6 bases). The CDR3 contains 14 residues. V was shortened by 5 bases and J by 6 bases, with 14 bases between the two germline ends. Germline V gene sequence: CDR1 PRHDT, CDR2 FYEKMQ (reference sequence). DNA for the CDR3: TGTGCCAGCAGCGAGGGACACTACCGCAATGAGCAGTTCTTC. Its protein is CASSEGHYRNEQFF.

V gene TRBV7-9 combines with J gene TRBJ2-5, with a weak D call TRBD1 (6 bases). The germline V gene encodes CDR1 SEHNR and CDR2 FQNEAQ (reference sequence). V was shortened by 5 bases and J by 3 bases, with 16 bases between the two germline ends. The CDR3 is made up of 15 amino acids. The CDR3 here is CASSGPLQGEETQYF. DNA for the CDR3: TGTGCCAGCAGCGGCCCCTTACAGGGTGAAGAGACCCAGTACTTC. Filled out from reference TRBV7-9 and TRBJ2-5, the complete variable domain reads DTGVSQNPRHKITKRGQNVTFRCDPISEHNRLYWYRQTLGQGPEFLTYFQNEAQLEKSRLLSDRFSAERPKGSFSTLEIQRTEQGDSAMYLCASSGPLQGEETQYFGPGTRLLVL.

This sequence joins TRBV14 and TRBJ2-5, with no clear D. Between the trimmed V and J ends, which lost 1 base and 6 bases, there was a span of 9 bases. From germline, CDR1 is SGHDN and CDR2 FVKESK. This CDR3 comprises 13 residues. The CDR3 protein is CASSQAVLKTQYF. CDR3 nucleotide sequence: TGTGCCAGCAGCCAAGCGGTATTGAAGACCCAGTACTTC.

The gene calls are TRBV7-2 and TRBJ1-1; 9 bases fit TRBD1. The CDR3 has 13 residues. Germline-derived CDR1 and CDR2 are SGHTA and FQGNSA. Trimming cost V 5 bases and J 8 bases; bases outside gene matches: 6. This CDR3 is CASSDRGRWEAFF. In DNA form, the CDR3 reads TGTGCCAGCAGCGACAGGGGGAGGTGGGAAGCTTTCTTT.

This clone appeared a few times. The V call is TRBV5-4, the J call TRBJ1-5; TRBD1 matches at 10 bases. CDR1 SGHNT and CDR2 YYREEE come from the germline V gene (reference sequence). With 8 bases clipped from V and 2 bases from J, the junction kept 7 bases outside the gene matches. The length of the CDR3 is 15 residues. The CDR3 nucleotides read TGTGCCAGAAGCCGACAGGGGGCGCGCAATCAGCCCCAGCATTTT. It specifies CARSRQGARNQPQHF.

The chain carries TRBV19 and TRBJ1-2, with 10 bases aligning to TRBD1. CDR1 LNHDA and CDR2 SQIVND come from the germline V gene (reference sequence). V lost 9 bases to trimming and J lost 6 bases; unmatched junction nucleotides: 7. This CDR3 is 13 amino acids long. In nucleotides, the CDR3 is TGTGCCAGCGATTTGGGGACAGGGGATGGCTACACCTTC. Its protein is CASDLGTGDGYTF.

The chain has TRBV2 and TRBJ2-7, with 7 bases aligning to TRBD2. Germline CDR1 and CDR2: SNHLY and FYNNEI. This CDR3 is built from 15 residues. Trimming removed 6 bases from V and 0 bases from J; junction bases left unmatched: 8. This CDR3 is CASSAWGGTSYEQYF. CDR3 coding DNA: TGTGCCAGCAGCGCGTGGGGAGGGACCTCCTACGAGCAGTACTTC.

In its sample, this clone was seen once. The J gene is TRBJ2-1, the V gene TRBV4-1; D gene uncertain. The V gene's germline CDR1 is MGHRA and CDR2 YSYEKL. This CDR3 has 16 residues. The V gene lost 3 bases and the J gene lost 0 bases, with 12 bases spanning the gap. CDR3 sequence reads: CASSHDMVSSYNEQFF. CDR3 DNA sequence: TGCGCCAGCAGCCACGACATGGTTAGCTCCTACAATGAGCAGTTCTTC.

This chain connects TRBV27 to TRBJ2-1; D is unresolved. The CDR3 is 15 amino acids. V lost 6 bases and J 2 bases, leaving 14 bases between the germline ends. Germline values: CDR1 MNHEY, CDR2 SMNVEV (reference sequence). This CDR3 is CASSTTVQPYNEQFF. The CDR3 DNA is TGTGCCAGCAGCACAACAGTTCAGCCCTACAATGAGCAGTTCTTC.

The chain recombines TRBV27 with TRBJ2-2, with D uncertain. Germline assignment: CDR1 MNHEY and CDR2 SMNVEV (reference sequence). V was cut by 6 bases and J by 2 bases, with 4 bases left in between. The CDR3 totals 12 residues. For the CDR3, the DNA is TGTGCCAGCAGCTTTAACACCGGGGAGCTGTTTTTT. Translation: CASSFNTGELFF.

The chain uses TRBV29-1 and TRBJ1-5; 9 bases line up with TRBD1. V shed 6 bases, J shed 6 bases, and the junction held 12 bases outside the gene matches. Germline V lookup: CDR1 SQVTM, CDR2 ANQGSEA. This CDR3 is built from 15 residues. CDR3 bases: TGCAGCGTGTCTACAGGGACAGGGAAGGGTCAGCCCCAGCATTTT. This encodes CSVSTGTGKGQPQHF.

The chain's CDR3 is CASRDTLTYEQYF. CDR3 sequence (DNA): TGTGCCAGCAGGGACACACTAACCTACGAGCAGTACTTC. The genes are TRBV28 and TRBJ2-7; maybe TRBD1 (5 bases). V was pared by 6 bases and J by 2 bases, with 11 bases between. The CDR3 contains 13 residues. Germline V CDR1 and CDR2: MDHEN, SYDVKM.

The DNA for the CDR3 is TGCGCCAGCAGCCAGTCACCCGCAGGGCCCCGGAACACCATATATTTT. Translated: CASSQSPAGPRNTIYF. This chain connects TRBV4-3 to TRBJ1-3; possibly TRBD1 for D (5 bases). The CDR3 is 16 amino acids. CDR1 and CDR2 (germline): LGHNA, YSLEER. The V and J ends lost 3 bases and 7 bases respectively, with 19 bases between them.

The chain links TRBV7-9 to TRBJ2-7, with 8 bases lining up with TRBD2. CDR1 is SEHNR, CDR2 FQNEAQ, per germline (reference sequence). Losses at the gene ends were 8 bases for V and 4 bases for J; bases not matched to a gene: 7. There are 13 residues in the CDR3. The CDR3 spells CASETSVAYEQYF. CDR3 bases: TGTGCCAGCGAGACTAGCGTGGCATACGAGCAGTACTTC.

V gene TRBV7-2 combines with J gene TRBJ1-5; perhaps TRBD1 as D (5 bases). Trimming removed 1 base at V and 5 bases at J, with 9 bases between. This CDR3 is 14 amino acids long. The V gene's germline CDR1 is SGHTA and CDR2 FQGNSA. This chain's CDR3 is CASSLDWGDQPQHF. As DNA, the CDR3 is TGTGCCAGCAGCTTAGATTGGGGGGATCAGCCCCAGCATTTT.

The chain uses TRBV25-1 and TRBJ1-2, with D possibly TRBD1 on 5 matching bases. V dropped 3 bases and J dropped 4 bases, with 15 bases sitting between them. The CDR3 has 15 amino acids. Germline V gives CDR1 MGHDK, CDR2 SYGVNS. The CDR3 loop is CASSDSQGGSYGYTF. The CDR3 DNA reads TGTGCCAGCAGTGATAGTCAGGGAGGCAGCTATGGCTACACCTTC.